The subject of this entry is one T cell receptor (beta chain). The antigen remains undetermined. Each donor supplied around 9.6 milliliters of peripheral blood. V lost 1 base and J lost 2, with 9 bases in between. Germline-derived CDR1 and CDR2 are LGHNA and YNFKEQ. The CDR3 has 15 amino acids. This record belongs to a study of blood T cells in healthy people across ages. The study, taken as a whole, reports: Estimates of total diversity, which came from one million sequenced T cells, were considered to be underestimates. Aged donors had fewer naive CD4+ cells and lower diversity than long-lived donors.

For the second PCR, which ran for about 6 to 11 cycles, a sample-barcoded 5' primer and a J-beta primer mix were used. Each cDNA was tagged by a template-switch adaptor containing 12 random nucleotides. TCRdb redid the calling of the 5' RACE reads with MiXCR, one entry per CDR3 protein. Of about 1 million distinct CDR3 sequences listed, approximately 25% were seen once; the top ten hold around 0.75%. Separately, the same data were catalogued under a study of T cells of mothers and their children.

The genes are TRBV4-2 and TRBJ1-5; D ambiguous. Sample: blood. The origin of this receptor is a girl aged 2 to 9 in good health. CDR3 protein: CASSQGDGGNQPQHF. In DNA form, the CDR3 reads TGTGCCAGCAGCCAAGGGGATGGTGGCAATCAGCCCCAGCATTTT.